This entry lists 10 T cell receptor beta chains sequenced from one sample in a study of OX40 agonist ivuxolimab in advanced cancers. The data were produced by immunoSEQ multiplex PCR, yet TCRdb's version contains in-frame clones alone and is incomplete. The table has about 98,000 clones, 90% to 95% seen once. Here the sequenced sample was CD4+ or CD8+ T cells sorted from blood, taken in a trial of the OX40 agonist ivuxolimab. These receptors were collected from an adult with an advanced solid tumor such as melanoma, head and neck, liver or kidney cancer.

The rearrangement uses TRBV4-2 and TRBJ1-2, with D possibly matching TRBD1 (5 bases). This CDR3 is built from 15 residues. V was trimmed by 1 base and J by 2 bases, leaving 11 bases between them. The V gene's germline CDR1 is LGHNA and CDR2 YNFKEQ. For the CDR3, the DNA is TGTGCCAGCAGCCAAGCCCGGGGCCAGAACTATGGCTACACCTTC. Amino acids: CASSQARGQNYGYTF.

The V gene is TRBV18, the J gene TRBJ1-2, with D hard to call. The CDR3 is 14 residues long. V lost 0 bases and J lost 1, with 6 bases in between. Germline V gene data show CDR1 as KGHSH and CDR2 as LQKENI. The CDR3: CASSPPSGNYGYTF. The CDR3 region has the DNA TGTGCCAGCTCACCACCGTCCGGTAACTATGGCTACACCTTC.

The V gene is TRBV6-1, the J gene TRBJ1-2, with D tentatively TRBD1 (5 bases). CDR1 and CDR2 from the germline V gene are MNHNS and SASEGT. V lost 8 bases, J lost 3 bases, and 13 bases lay in between. The CDR3 has 13 residues. CDR3 DNA: TGTGCCAGCGGCGCCAGGGAATACTATGGCTACACCTTC. Translation gives CASGAREYYGYTF.

The rearrangement joins TRBV2 to TRBJ2-1, with 10 bases matching TRBD1. CDR3 length equals 14 residues. After removal of 6 bases from V and 5 bases from J, the junction contained 4 bases not matched to a gene. CDR1 is SNHLY and CDR2 is FYNNEI in the germline V gene. The CDR3 sequence is CASRLGTGDNEQFF. CDR3 coding DNA: TGTGCCAGCAGGTTGGGGACAGGGGACAATGAGCAGTTCTTC.

The V and J genes are TRBV6-1 and TRBJ1-6; D is undetermined. In germline, CDR1 is MNHNS, CDR2 SASEGT. CDR3 length equals 11 residues. V was pared by 3 bases and J by 11 bases, with 5 bases between. CDR3 DNA sequence: TGTGCCAGCAGTGATCTGACACCCCTCCACTTT. Translating it yields CASSDLTPLHF.

The chain recombines TRBV19 with TRBJ2-3; D gene uncertain. Per the germline V gene, CDR1 is LNHDA and CDR2 is SQIVND (reference sequence). This CDR3 contains 14 residues. Trimming removed 3 bases from V and 0 bases from J, with 7 bases in between. The CDR3 region is CASSIDRSTDTQYF. CDR3 nucleotides: TGTGCCAGTAGTATTGACCGAAGCACAGATACGCAGTATTTT.

This rearrangement joins TRBV6-6 to TRBJ2-5; D is uncertain. Trimming stripped 2 bases from V and 5 bases from J, with 6 bases between. Germline CDR1 is MNHNY and CDR2 is SVGAGI (reference sequence). The CDR3 totals 12 residues. The CDR3 reads CASSYADETQYF. The CDR3 DNA reads as TGTGCCAGCAGTTACGCGGATGAGACCCAGTACTTC.

This chain joins TRBV30 and TRBJ1-2; a possible D gene is TRBD1 (5 bases). The CDR3 is 12 amino acids. Germline CDR1 and CDR2: GTSNPN and SVGIG (reference sequence). V was trimmed by 5 bases and J by 2 bases, leaving 9 bases between them. The CDR3 DNA sequence: TGTGCCTGGGGTAGACAGAACTATGGCTACACCTTC. It yields the protein CAWGRQNYGYTF. The full variable domain, in which reference TRBV30 and TRBJ1-2 provide the parts outside the CDR3, is SQTIHQWPATLVQPVGSPLSLECTVEGTSNPNLYWYRQAAGRGLQLLFYSVGIGQISSEVPQNLSASRPQDRQFILSSKKLLLSDSGFYLCAWGRQNYGYTFGSGTRLTVV.

The chain uses TRBV6-6 and TRBJ1-5; D perhaps matches TRBD1 (5 bases). V lost 4 bases, J lost 5 bases, and 12 bases lay in between. CDR1 is MNHNY, CDR2 SVGAGI, per germline (reference sequence). The CDR3 spans 14 residues. The CDR3 reads CASSLRGKDQPQHF. The CDR3 bases are TGTGCCAGCAGTTTACGGGGGAAGGATCAGCCCCAGCATTTT.

The chain uses TRBV5-4 and TRBJ1-2; the D is unclear. CDR1 and CDR2 (germline): SGHNT, YYREEE (reference sequence). The CDR3 loop spans 14 amino acids. Trimming shortened V by 3 bases and J by 2 bases, and 11 bases separated the two germline ends. The CDR3 DNA follows: TGTGCCAGCAGCTATACAGCGGTGAACTATGGCTACACCTTC. Amino acid sequence: CASSYTAVNYGYTF.